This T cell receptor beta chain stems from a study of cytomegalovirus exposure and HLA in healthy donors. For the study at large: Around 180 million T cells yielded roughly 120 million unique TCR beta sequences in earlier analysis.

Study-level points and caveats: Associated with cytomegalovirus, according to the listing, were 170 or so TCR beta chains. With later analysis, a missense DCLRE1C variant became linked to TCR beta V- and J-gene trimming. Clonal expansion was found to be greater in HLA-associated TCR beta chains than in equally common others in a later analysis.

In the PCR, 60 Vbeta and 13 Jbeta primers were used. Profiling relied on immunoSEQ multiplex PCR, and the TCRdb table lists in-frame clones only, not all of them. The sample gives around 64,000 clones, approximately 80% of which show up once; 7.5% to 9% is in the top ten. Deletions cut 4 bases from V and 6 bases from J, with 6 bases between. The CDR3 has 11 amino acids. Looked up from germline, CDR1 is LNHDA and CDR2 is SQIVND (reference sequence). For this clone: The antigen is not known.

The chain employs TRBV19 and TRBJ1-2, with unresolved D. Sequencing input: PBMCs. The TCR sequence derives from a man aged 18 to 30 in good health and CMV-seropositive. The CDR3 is CASSTFNGYTF. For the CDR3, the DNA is TGTGCCAGTAGTACCTTTAATGGCTACACCTTC.